Listed below are T cell receptor beta chains from one sample, sequenced in a study of vaccination effects on CD4 cells after COVID-19. Their cognate antigens are unknown. The protocol was immunoSEQ multiplex PCR, while the TCRdb copy is restricted to in-frame clones and leaves out a portion. Among tens of thousands of clones, approximately 70% were seen once, and the ten largest hold 22%. Material: CD4+ T cells from PBMCs cultured with HCoV-NL63 spike peptides, obtained before COVID-19 vaccination. The receptors shown here come from a human donor who received a COVID-19 vaccine. Each CDR3 is given with its conserved first and last residue. A D gene is named only where the DNA matches it firmly. Some rows have no size entry. The others give once, few or many, or a class for an expanded clone.

size: NA
V: TRBV28
D: NA
J: TRBJ1-5
DNA: TGTGCCAGCAGAACCGGGGCCTCAACCCTTAGCAATCAGCCCCAGCATTTT
CDR3: CASRTGASTLSNQPQHF

size: NA
V: TRBV7-2
D: TRBD2
J: TRBJ2-5
DNA: TGTGCCAGCAGCTTACCTAGCGGGACCAAAGAGACCCAGTACTTC
CDR3: CASSLPSGTKETQYF

size: NA
V: TRBV11-1
D: NA
J: TRBJ2-3
DNA: TGTGCCAGCAGCACTGGACACACAGATACGCAGTATTTT
CDR3: CASSTGHTDTQYF

size: NA
V: TRBV11-3
D: NA
J: TRBJ2-3
DNA: TGTGCCAGCAGCTTAGCGGCGAGTGGCGGTACAGATACGCAGTATTTT
CDR3: CASSLAASGGTDTQYF

size: NA
V: TRBV4-3
D: TRBD2
J: TRBJ2-5
DNA: TGCGCCAGCAGCCAAGGTCCGGCGGGGGGGTCTCGATGGGATGGGGTTCAAGAGACCCAGTACTTC
CDR3: CASSQGPAGGSRWDGVQETQYF

size: NA
V: TRBV6-5
D: TRBD1
J: TRBJ1-5
DNA: TGTGCCAGCAAGGGACAGGGGGGACGACAGCCCCAGCATTTT
CDR3: CASKGQGGRQPQHF

size: NA
V: TRBV7-2
D: NA
J: TRBJ2-1
DNA: TGTGCCAGCAGCTCGCGACCCAGGGAGCGTCATGAGCAGTTCTTC
CDR3: CASSSRPRERHEQFF

size: NA
V: TRBV28
D: NA
J: TRBJ1-2
DNA: TGTGCCAGCAGTTTAAAAGGGACCAGAAGAAGTTCGGGAGGCTACACCTTC
CDR3: CASSLKGTRRSSGGYTF

size: NA
V: TRBV29-1
D: TRBD2
J: TRBJ2-1
DNA: TGCAGCGTTGAGGTGTTAGCGGGGGTTGAGCAGTTCTTC
CDR3: CSVEVLAGVEQFF

size: NA
V: TRBV7-2
D: NA
J: TRBJ2-6
DNA: TGTGCCAGCAGCCTGGCTGGGGCCAACGTCCTGACTTTC
CDR3: CASSLAGANVLTF

size: NA
V: TRBV11-2
D: NA
J: TRBJ2-7
DNA: TGTGCCAGCAGCCCTCAGACAAATTACGAGCAGTACTTC
CDR3: CASSPQTNYEQYF

size: NA
V: TRBV7-9
D: TRBD1
J: TRBJ1-5
DNA: TGTGCCAGCAGCTTAGGGTCCGGGACAGGGTTTCGGAATCAGCCCCAGCATTTT
CDR3: CASSLGSGTGFRNQPQHF

size: once
V: TRBV29-1
D: TRBD2
J: TRBJ2-3
DNA: TGCAGCGTCCGACGGGGGGGCACAGATACGCAGTATTTT
CDR3: CSVRRGGTDTQYF

size: NA
V: TRBV6-6
D: NA
J: TRBJ1-6
DNA: TGTGCCAGCAGTTACCAGGGGAGTGGTTCACCCCTCCACTTT
CDR3: CASSYQGSGSPLHF

size: NA
V: TRBV7-2
D: NA
J: TRBJ2-7
DNA: TGTGCCAGCGCTTTTATGGGGACCTACGAGCAGTACTTC
CDR3: CASAFMGTYEQYF

size: NA
V: TRBV11-2
D: NA
J: TRBJ2-2
DNA: TGTGCCAGCAGCTCCCTAGGCGGGGGCACGCCGGTCACCGGGGAGCTGTTTTTT
CDR3: CASSSLGGGTPVTGELFF

size: NA
V: TRBV28
D: NA
J: TRBJ2-1
DNA: TGTGCCAGCTCTGGGTACAATGAGCAGTTCTTC
CDR3: CASSGYNEQFF

size: NA
V: TRBV28
D: NA
J: TRBJ1-5
DNA: TGTGCCAGCAGTTTAGGTGGGAGCAATCAGCCCCAGCATTTT
CDR3: CASSLGGSNQPQHF

size: once
V: TRBV19
D: NA
J: TRBJ2-4
DNA: TGTGCCAGTAGTCCACAGGGATTTTCGGCCAAAAACATTCAGTACTTC
CDR3: CASSPQGFSAKNIQYF

size: NA
V: TRBV4-1
D: NA
J: TRBJ1-1
DNA: TGCGCCAGCAGCCAAGTTCGTGCAGGGGACACTGAAGCTTTCTTT
CDR3: CASSQVRAGDTEAFF

size: NA
V: TRBV7-9
D: NA
J: TRBJ1-3
DNA: TGTGCCAGCAGCTTACCCGGCAGGGAAGGAAACACCATATATTTT
CDR3: CASSLPGREGNTIYF

size: NA
V: TRBV28
D: NA
J: TRBJ2-3
DNA: TGTGCCAGCAGCCGGAAGTCTAGCACAGATACGCAGTATTTT
CDR3: CASSRKSSTDTQYF

size: NA
V: TRBV15
D: TRBD1
J: TRBJ2-7
DNA: TGTGCCACCAGCTTGTCATACAGGGGGAACGAGCAGTACTTC
CDR3: CATSLSYRGNEQYF

size: NA
V: TRBV7-9
D: NA
J: TRBJ1-1
DNA: TGTGCCAGCAGCTTGGAAGGGAACACTGAAGCTTTCTTT
CDR3: CASSLEGNTEAFF

size: NA
V: TRBV7-2
D: NA
J: TRBJ1-2
DNA: TGTGCCAGCAGCCTGGACCGGACGGCCGTCTATGGCTACACCTTC
CDR3: CASSLDRTAVYGYTF

size: NA
V: TRBV29-1
D: NA
J: TRBJ2-1
DNA: TGCAGCGTTGAAGTCGGACAAAACTACTACAATGAGCAGTTCTTC
CDR3: CSVEVGQNYYNEQFF

size: NA
V: TRBV19
D: TRBD2
J: TRBJ2-5
DNA: TGTGCCAGTACCTCCTCGGGGGGGAGAGAGGAGACCCAGTACTTC
CDR3: CASTSSGGREETQYF